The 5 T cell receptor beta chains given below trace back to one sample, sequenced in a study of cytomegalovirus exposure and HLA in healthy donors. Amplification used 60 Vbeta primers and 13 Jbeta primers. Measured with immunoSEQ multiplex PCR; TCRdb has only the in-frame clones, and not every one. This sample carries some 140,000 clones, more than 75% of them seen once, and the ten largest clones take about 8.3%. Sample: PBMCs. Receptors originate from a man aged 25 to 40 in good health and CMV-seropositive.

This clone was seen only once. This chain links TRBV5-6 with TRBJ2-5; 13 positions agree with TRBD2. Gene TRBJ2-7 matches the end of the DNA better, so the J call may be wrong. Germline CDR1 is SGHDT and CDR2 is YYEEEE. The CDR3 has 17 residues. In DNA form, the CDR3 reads TGTGCCAGCAGCTTTCCGGGACTAGCGGGATCTTACCACGAGCAGTACTTC. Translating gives CASSFPGLAGSYHEQYF.

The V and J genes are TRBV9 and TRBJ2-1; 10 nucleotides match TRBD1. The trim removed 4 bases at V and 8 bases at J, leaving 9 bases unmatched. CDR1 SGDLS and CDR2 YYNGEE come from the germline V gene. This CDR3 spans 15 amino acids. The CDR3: CASSPGTGDFHEQFF. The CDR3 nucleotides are TGTGCCAGCAGCCCCGGGACAGGGGATTTCCATGAGCAGTTCTTC.

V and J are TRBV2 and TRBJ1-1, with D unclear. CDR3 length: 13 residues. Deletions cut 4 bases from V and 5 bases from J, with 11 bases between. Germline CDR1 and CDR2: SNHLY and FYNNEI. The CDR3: CASSVAPKTEAFF. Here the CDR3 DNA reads TGTGCCAGCAGTGTAGCACCTAAGACTGAAGCTTTCTTT.

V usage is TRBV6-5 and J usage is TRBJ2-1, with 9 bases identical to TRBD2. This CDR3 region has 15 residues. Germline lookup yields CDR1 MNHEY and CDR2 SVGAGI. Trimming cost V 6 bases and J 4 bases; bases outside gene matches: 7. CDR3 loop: CASSPRTSVYNEQFF. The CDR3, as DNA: TGTGCCAGCAGCCCAAGGACTAGCGTGTACAATGAGCAGTTCTTC.

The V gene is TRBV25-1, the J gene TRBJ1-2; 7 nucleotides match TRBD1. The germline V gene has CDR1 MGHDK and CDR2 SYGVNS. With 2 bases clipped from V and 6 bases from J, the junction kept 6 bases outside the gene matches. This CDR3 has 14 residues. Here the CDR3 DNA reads TGTGCCAGCAGTGAAACTGGACAGGCTAATGGCTACACCTTC. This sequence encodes CASSETGQANGYTF.